This is a list of T cell receptor beta chains from one sample in a study of T cells after yellow fever vaccination. TCRdb called the 5' RACE reads again in MiXCR, with one record for every CDR3 protein. Among 300,000 to 400,000 distinct CDR3 sequences listed, approximately 13% were seen once. The sample in question was CD4+ T cells sorted from PBMCs, obtained 15 days after the yellow fever booster vaccination. The receptors stem from a man between 18 and 35 years old who received the YFV17D yellow fever vaccine. Both conserved end residues are part of each CDR3. Each record gives: J gene, clone size, V gene, D gene, CDR3 DNA, CDR3 protein. The D gene is left open where the match is weak. Part of the rows lack a size; the others show once, few, many or a class for expanded clones.

J: TRBJ2-3; size: few; V: TRBV10-3; D: TRBD2; DNA: TGTGCCATCAGAGTAGCGGGGGCCGGAGATACGCAGTATTTT; CDR3: CAIRVAGAGDTQYF
J: TRBJ2-2; size: NA; V: TRBV5-1; D: NA; DNA: TGCGCCAGCAGCTTGAGGACGTCACCCCTCACCGGGGAGCTGTTTTTT; CDR3: CASSLRTSPLTGELFF
J: TRBJ2-7; size: few; V: TRBV7-9; D: TRBD2; DNA: TGTGCCAGCAGTGCCGCGGGAGCCTACGAGCAGTACTTC; CDR3: CASSAAGAYEQYF
J: TRBJ2-1; size: few; V: TRBV28; D: TRBD1; DNA: TGTGCCAGCAGTTTCCTCCGGGACAGGGGCTCCTACAATGAGCAGTTCTTC; CDR3: CASSFLRDRGSYNEQFF
J: TRBJ1-1; size: NA; V: TRBV20-1; D: NA; DNA: TGCAGTGCTAGGGGCAGCACGAACACTGAAGCTTTCTTT; CDR3: CSARGSTNTEAFF
J: TRBJ2-2; size: few; V: TRBV20-1; D: NA; DNA: TGCAGTGCTAGATATGGGAACACCGGGGAGCTGTTTTTT; CDR3: CSARYGNTGELFF
J: TRBJ1-1; size: few; V: TRBV7-3; D: NA; DNA: TGTGCCAGCAGGGGGAACTTAAACACTGAAGCTTTCTTT; CDR3: CASRGNLNTEAFF
J: TRBJ2-5; size: many; V: TRBV7-2; D: NA; DNA: TGTGCCAGCAGCTTGATGGGCGGGGAGAGGGAGACCCAGTACTTC; CDR3: CASSLMGGERETQYF
J: TRBJ2-3; size: NA; V: TRBV19; D: TRBD2; DNA: TGTGCCAGTACCTCAGGACTAGCGGGGGGGCTGGAGTATTTT; CDR3: CASTSGLAGGLEYF
J: TRBJ1-2; size: few; V: TRBV28; D: NA; DNA: TGTGCCAGCAGTCCGCCCCCGCTGGAACAAGAGTATGGCTACACCTTC; CDR3: CASSPPPLEQEYGYTF
J: TRBJ1-5; size: few; V: TRBV19; D: TRBD1; DNA: TGTGCCAGTACCCGGGGGACAGCTTTAACGCCCCAGCATTTT; CDR3: CASTRGTALTPQHF
J: TRBJ2-3; size: NA; V: TRBV7-9; D: NA; DNA: TGTGCCAGCAGCCGCCCATGGGGGCATGGTCCAGATACGCAGTATTTT; CDR3: CASSRPWGHGPDTQYF
J: TRBJ1-5; size: NA; V: TRBV6-1; D: TRBD1; DNA: TGTGCCAGCAGAGAAGACAGGGGCCAGCCCCAGCATTTT; CDR3: CASREDRGQPQHF
J: TRBJ2-7; size: NA; V: TRBV5-1; D: TRBD2; DNA: TGCGCCAGCTCCGGACGGGGGGGGTACGAGCAGTACTTC; CDR3: CASSGRGGYEQYF
J: TRBJ2-5; size: few; V: TRBV5-1; D: TRBD2; DNA: TGCGCCAGCAGGTTTGGACTAGCGGATCAAGAGACCCAGTACTTC; CDR3: CASRFGLADQETQYF
J: TRBJ1-3; size: few; V: TRBV7-2; D: NA; DNA: TGTGCCAGCAGCCGTCCTAGCTCTGGAAACACCATATATTTT; CDR3: CASSRPSSGNTIYF
J: TRBJ1-1; size: few; V: TRBV5-1; D: NA; DNA: TGCGCCAGCAGCTTGGGCCCGGTTTCGAACACTGAAGCTTTCTTT; CDR3: CASSLGPVSNTEAFF
J: TRBJ1-1; size: NA; V: TRBV5-1; D: NA; DNA: TGCGCCAGCAGCTTGGTCGGCTTCGGGGACACTGAAGCTTTCTTT; CDR3: CASSLVGFGDTEAFF
J: TRBJ2-3; size: few; V: TRBV4-2; D: TRBD1; DNA: TGTGCCAGCAGCCAAGGTTCAGGGGGTGGCACAGATACGCAGTATTTT; CDR3: CASSQGSGGGTDTQYF
J: TRBJ2-2; size: many; V: TRBV2; D: NA; DNA: TGCGCCAGCAGTGGCCAGGGTACCGGGGAGCTGTTTTTT; CDR3: CASSGQGTGELFF
J: TRBJ1-1; size: few; V: TRBV7-8; D: NA; DNA: TGTGCCAGCAGCCGTCTGAGGCAGGGGAGGCAATGGGACACTGAAGCTTTCTTT; CDR3: CASSRLRQGRQWDTEAFF
J: TRBJ2-5; size: many; V: TRBV9; D: TRBD1; DNA: TGTGCCAGCAGCGTCTCCCCCCGGGACAGGCGGGAGACCCAGTACTTC; CDR3: CASSVSPRDRRETQYF
J: TRBJ1-6; size: NA; V: TRBV18; D: TRBD1; DNA: TGTGCCAGCTCACCAGTCGGTCCGGGACAGGGCTATTCACCCCTCCACTTT; CDR3: CASSPVGPGQGYSPLHF
J: TRBJ2-5; size: many; V: TRBV10-3; D: NA; DNA: TGTGCCATCAGTGAACGGTCCCAAGAGACCCAGTACTTC; CDR3: CAISERSQETQYF
J: TRBJ2-1; size: NA; V: TRBV12-3/TRBV12-4; D: TRBD1; DNA: TGTGCCAGCAGTAACCGACAGGGGTTCGATGAGCAGTTCTTC; CDR3: CASSNRQGFDEQFF
J: TRBJ1-4; size: NA; V: TRBV4-3; D: TRBD1; DNA: TGCGCCAGCAGCCAAGATCGCAGGGGGGGAGCTAATGAAAAACTGTTTTTT; CDR3: CASSQDRRGGANEKLFF
J: TRBJ1-1; size: many; V: TRBV12-3/TRBV12-4; D: NA; DNA: TGTGCCAGCAGCCGGAATACCAACACTGAAGCTTTCTTT; CDR3: CASSRNTNTEAFF
J: TRBJ1-6; size: few; V: TRBV19; D: NA; DNA: TGTGCCAGTAGTGGCCGTAGCTCCTATAATTCACCCCTCCACTTT; CDR3: CASSGRSSYNSPLHF
J: TRBJ1-2; size: NA; V: TRBV7-2; D: NA; DNA: TGTGCCAGCAGCTTAGCCCGGGACGACTATGGCTACACCTTC; CDR3: CASSLARDDYGYTF
J: TRBJ1-1; size: few; V: TRBV29-1; D: NA; DNA: TGCAGCGTTGTCAGGGTCACTGAAGCTTTCTTT; CDR3: CSVVRVTEAFF
J: TRBJ2-2; size: many; V: TRBV7-9; D: TRBD2; DNA: TGTGCCAGCACCTTCCCCCCTAGAGCCGGGGGGAAGACGAACACCGGGGAGCTGTTTTTT; CDR3: CASTFPPRAGGKTNTGELFF
J: TRBJ2-7; size: NA; V: TRBV2; D: TRBD1; DNA: TGTGCCAGCAGTGAAATCCGGGACAGGCCCTACGAGCAGTACTTC; CDR3: CASSEIRDRPYEQYF
J: TRBJ1-6; size: few; V: TRBV5-4; D: NA; DNA: TGTGCCAGCAGCGTACAGGGAGTGAATTCACCCCTCCACTTT; CDR3: CASSVQGVNSPLHF
J: TRBJ2-5; size: many; V: TRBV7-7; D: TRBD1; DNA: TGTGCTAGCAGCGTTACAGGGGCAGAGACCCAGTACTTC; CDR3: CASSVTGAETQYF
J: TRBJ1-1; size: many; V: TRBV6-5; D: NA; DNA: TGTGCCAGCAGTTACAGGTGGAACACTGAAGCTTTCTTT; CDR3: CASSYRWNTEAFF
J: TRBJ1-2; size: few; V: TRBV7-9; D: TRBD1; DNA: TGTGCCAGCAGCGGAGGACAGGGAGATGGCTACACCTTC; CDR3: CASSGGQGDGYTF
J: TRBJ2-7; size: NA; V: TRBV30; D: NA; DNA: TGTGCCTCTCACCGGGAAGCAGGTGCCTACGAGCAGTACTTC; CDR3: CASHREAGAYEQYF
J: TRBJ2-7; size: few; V: TRBV5-6; D: NA; DNA: TGTGCCAGCAGCTTACAGGGTCTTGGTTATGACGAGCAGTACTTC; CDR3: CASSLQGLGYDEQYF
J: TRBJ2-1; size: NA; V: TRBV4-1; D: NA; DNA: TGCGCCAGCAGCCACGGGGGGCCTTCCTACAATGAGCAGTTCTTC; CDR3: CASSHGGPSYNEQFF
J: TRBJ2-1; size: few; V: TRBV12-3/TRBV12-4; D: NA; DNA: TGTGCCAGCAGTTTAGTAAGGGGTGAGCAGTTCTTC; CDR3: CASSLVRGEQFF
J: TRBJ2-1; size: NA; V: TRBV10-3; D: TRBD2; DNA: TGTGCCATCAGTGAACTAGCGGGGGGGAGCTTGAATGAGCAGTTCTTC; CDR3: CAISELAGGSLNEQFF
J: TRBJ2-7; size: NA; V: TRBV6-2/TRBV6-3; D: TRBD1; DNA: TGTGCCAGCAGTTCCCACAGGGGGCGTCGGGAGCAGTACTTC; CDR3: CASSSHRGRREQYF
J: TRBJ1-1; size: NA; V: TRBV16; D: NA; DNA: TGTGCCAGCAGCCGATTTGGCCTCGGGGGGAGCTTGGGAGCTTTCTTT; CDR3: CASSRFGLGGSLGAFF
J: TRBJ1-3; size: NA; V: TRBV12-3/TRBV12-4; D: NA; DNA: TGTGCCAGCAGCCTCCGGGACTCTGGAAACACCATATATTTT; CDR3: CASSLRDSGNTIYF
J: TRBJ2-3; size: NA; V: TRBV29-1; D: TRBD1; DNA: TGCAGCGCCGGAGGGACAGGGGGCGCAGATACGCAGTATTTT; CDR3: CSAGGTGGADTQYF
J: TRBJ2-7; size: NA; V: TRBV18; D: NA; DNA: TGTGCCAGCTCAATCAGAGCGGTGGGACCCTACGAGCAGTACTTC; CDR3: CASSIRAVGPYEQYF